The clone carrying this T cell receptor beta chain was seen at least ten times. This entry belongs to a study of T-cell reconstitution after alpha-beta-depleted transplantation in children. Germline V gene data show CDR1 as SGHRS and CDR2 as YFSETQ. Trimming removed 0 bases from V and 4 bases from J, with 19 bases in between. This CDR3 has 18 amino acids. Molecular barcoding with unique molecular identifiers was used for the TCRbeta library. TCRdb used MiXCR to reprocess the PCR reads, holding one entry per CDR3 protein. The repertoire holds more than 200,000 distinct CDR3 sequences, with approximately 9.9% as singletons.

The receptor comes from a human donor who donated a stem cell graft to a child with SCID. The chain couples TRBV5-1 to TRBJ2-2; D may be TRBD1 or TRBD2 (5 bases each). The input for sequencing was PBMCs from the stem cell graft donor, taken from the stem cell graft. This chain's CDR3 is CASSLDSSSGRPTGELFF. The CDR3 region has the DNA TGCGCCAGCAGCTTGGACTCTTCCTCGGGGCGACCCACCGGGGAGCTGTTTTTT. The variable domain in full, completed from reference TRBV5-1 and TRBJ2-2, reads KAGVTQTPRYLIKTRGQQVTLSCSPISGHRSVSWYQQTPGQGLQFLFEYFSETQRNKGNFPGRFSGRQFSNSRSEMNVSTLELGDSALYLCASSLDSSSGRPTGELFFGEGSRLTVL.